A selection of T cell receptor beta chains follows, all from one sample in a study of vaccination effects on CD4 cells after COVID-19. Their target antigens are unknown. This table comes from immunoSEQ multiplex PCR, and its TCRdb copy is limited to in-frame clones, with some not included. The sample carries 45,000 to 65,000 clones, around 86% recorded once. The sequencing here drew on CD4+ T cells from PBMCs cultured with HCoV-229E spike peptides, taken before COVID-19 vaccination. The receptors derive from a human donor who received a COVID-19 vaccine. CDR3s include the opening cysteine and the closing phenylalanine or tryptophan. The D gene is left open where the match is weak. Size is stated for part of the rows, as once, few or many counts, or as a class when the clone is expanded.

D gene: -; J gene: TRBJ1-1; V gene: TRBV20-1; clone size: few; CDR3 protein: CSARNQNEAFF; CDR3 DNA: TGCAGTGCCCGGAATCAGAATGAAGCTTTCTTT
D gene: TRBD1; J gene: TRBJ1-2; V gene: TRBV7-2; clone size: once; CDR3 protein: CASSSRTGSYGYTF; CDR3 DNA: TGTGCCAGCAGCTCTCGGACAGGGAGCTATGGCTACACCTTC
D gene: -; J gene: TRBJ1-4; V gene: TRBV5-1; clone size: -; CDR3 protein: CASSLFGGAGEKLFF; CDR3 DNA: TGCGCCAGCAGCCTTTTTGGGGGCGCGGGTGAAAAACTGTTTTTT
D gene: -; J gene: TRBJ1-1; V gene: TRBV7-9; clone size: -; CDR3 protein: CASSLAFGGNTEAFF; CDR3 DNA: TGTGCCAGCAGCTTAGCGTTTGGGGGGAACACTGAAGCTTTCTTT
D gene: TRBD1; J gene: TRBJ1-4; V gene: TRBV9; clone size: few; CDR3 protein: CASSFGQGSGKLFF; CDR3 DNA: TGTGCCAGCAGCTTTGGACAGGGATCTGGAAAACTGTTTTTT
D gene: -; J gene: TRBJ2-2; V gene: TRBV15; clone size: once; CDR3 protein: CATSRESGTNTGELFF; CDR3 DNA: TGTGCCACCAGCAGAGAATCAGGGACAAACACCGGGGAGCTGTTTTTT
D gene: TRBD1; J gene: TRBJ1-5; V gene: TRBV7-9; clone size: few; CDR3 protein: CASSRTGDQPQHF; CDR3 DNA: TGTGCCAGCAGCCGGACAGGGGATCAGCCCCAGCATTTT
D gene: -; J gene: TRBJ2-5; V gene: TRBV2; clone size: -; CDR3 protein: CASKVLQETQYF; CDR3 DNA: TGTGCCAGCAAGGTTCTACAAGAGACCCAGTACTTC
D gene: TRBD1; J gene: TRBJ2-6; V gene: TRBV13; clone size: -; CDR3 protein: CASSVGGVGANVLTF; CDR3 DNA: TGTGCCAGCAGTGTAGGGGGCGTTGGGGCCAACGTCCTGACTTTC
D gene: -; J gene: TRBJ1-3; V gene: TRBV5-5; clone size: once; CDR3 protein: CASSSGYSGNTIYF; CDR3 DNA: TGTGCCAGCAGCTCAGGGTACTCTGGAAACACCATATATTTT
D gene: TRBD1; J gene: TRBJ1-5; V gene: TRBV6-1; clone size: -; CDR3 protein: CASSVFGRGRSNQPQHF; CDR3 DNA: TGTGCCAGCAGTGTATTTGGCAGGGGGCGAAGCAATCAGCCCCAGCATTTT
D gene: -; J gene: TRBJ1-5; V gene: TRBV5-5; clone size: -; CDR3 protein: CASSPQGTANQPQHF; CDR3 DNA: TGTGCCAGCAGCCCCCAAGGAACAGCGAATCAGCCCCAGCATTTT
D gene: -; J gene: TRBJ2-3; V gene: TRBV27; clone size: -; CDR3 protein: CASSLFDSMGNTQYF; CDR3 DNA: TGTGCCAGCAGTTTATTTGACAGTATGGGAAATACGCAGTATTTT
D gene: -; J gene: TRBJ1-1; V gene: TRBV5-6; clone size: -; CDR3 protein: CASSLVSSLEAFF; CDR3 DNA: TGTGCCAGCAGCTTGGTGAGCAGCCTTGAAGCTTTCTTT
D gene: -; J gene: TRBJ2-5; V gene: TRBV4-2; clone size: -; CDR3 protein: CASSETHGTGEETQYF; CDR3 DNA: TGTGCCAGCAGCGAAACCCACGGGACCGGGGAAGAGACCCAGTACTTC
D gene: -; J gene: TRBJ2-2; V gene: TRBV19; clone size: -; CDR3 protein: CASSIPTADTGELFF; CDR3 DNA: TGTGCCAGTAGTATACCCACAGCCGACACCGGGGAGCTGTTTTTT
D gene: -; J gene: TRBJ1-4; V gene: TRBV18; clone size: -; CDR3 protein: CASSPIRAEKLFF; CDR3 DNA: TGTGCCAGCTCACCAATCCGGGCTGAAAAACTGTTTTTT
D gene: -; J gene: TRBJ1-2; V gene: TRBV27; clone size: -; CDR3 protein: CASSLRRGYGYTF; CDR3 DNA: TGTGCCAGCAGTTTACGCCGAGGCTATGGCTACACCTTC
D gene: TRBD1; J gene: TRBJ1-1; V gene: TRBV27; clone size: -; CDR3 protein: CASASPLQGASTEAFF; CDR3 DNA: TGTGCCAGCGCCAGTCCCCTCCAGGGGGCGTCCACTGAAGCTTTCTTT
D gene: TRBD1; J gene: TRBJ2-5; V gene: TRBV5-6; clone size: -; CDR3 protein: CASSSGTALYQETQYF; CDR3 DNA: TGTGCCAGCAGTTCCGGGACAGCCTTGTACCAAGAGACCCAGTACTTC
D gene: TRBD2; J gene: TRBJ2-5; V gene: TRBV27; clone size: once; CDR3 protein: CASSLQGLAGAETQYF; CDR3 DNA: TGTGCCAGCAGTTTGCAGGGACTAGCGGGCGCAGAGACCCAGTACTTC
D gene: TRBD2; J gene: TRBJ2-1; V gene: TRBV5-8; clone size: few; CDR3 protein: CASSSGRKLVAGTYNEQFF; CDR3 DNA: TGTGCCAGCAGCTCGGGTCGGAAGCTGGTAGCGGGAACATACAATGAGCAGTTCTTC
D gene: -; J gene: TRBJ1-1; V gene: TRBV5-1; clone size: -; CDR3 protein: CASSSSENTEAFF; CDR3 DNA: TGCGCCAGCAGCAGCAGTGAGAACACTGAAGCTTTCTTT
D gene: -; J gene: TRBJ2-5; V gene: TRBV21-1; clone size: -; CDR3 protein: CASLLPPETQYF; CDR3 DNA: TGTGCCAGCTTACTCCCCCCAGAGACCCAGTACTTC
D gene: -; J gene: TRBJ2-1; V gene: TRBV5-1; clone size: -; CDR3 protein: CASSLYGPQASGEQFF; CDR3 DNA: TGCGCCAGCAGCCTTTACGGGCCCCAGGCGTCGGGTGAGCAGTTCTTC
D gene: -; J gene: TRBJ1-1; V gene: TRBV5-1; clone size: few; CDR3 protein: CASSYRTANTEAFF; CDR3 DNA: TGCGCCAGCAGCTACCGGACAGCTAACACTGAAGCTTTCTTT
D gene: -; J gene: TRBJ2-3; V gene: TRBV6-6; clone size: -; CDR3 protein: CASSYGLAADTQYF; CDR3 DNA: TGTGCCAGCAGTTACGGCCTAGCCGCAGATACGCAGTATTTT
D gene: TRBD1; J gene: TRBJ2-6; V gene: TRBV5-1; clone size: -; CDR3 protein: CASSGGQGGNVLTF; CDR3 DNA: TGCGCCAGCAGCGGTGGACAGGGGGGCAACGTCCTGACTTTC